One sample yielded the 17 T cell receptor beta chains listed below, sequenced in a study of blood T cells in healthy people across ages. Together with a sample-barcoded 5' primer, a J-beta primer mix was included in a second PCR lasting about 7 to 12 cycles. TCRdb recomputed calls from the 5' RACE reads with MiXCR, one row per CDR3 protein. This sample yields 800,000 to 1,000,000 distinct CDR3 sequences, of which roughly 43% are seen a single time; 10% to 15% belongs to the top ten. Sequencing was done on a sample of blood. These receptors were collected from a young man in good health.

This clonotype was found a few times. This chain uses TRBV4-1 with TRBJ2-4, with D maybe TRBD2 (7 bases). This CDR3 comprises 18 residues. V dropped 2 bases and J dropped 0 bases, with 17 bases sitting between them. CDR1 and CDR2 (germline): MGHRA, YSYEKL. Written as DNA, the CDR3 is TGCGCCAGCAGCCAACCCCTCGGGGAGGGGGGAGCCAAAAACATTCAGTACTTC. Protein sequence: CASSQPLGEGGAKNIQYF.

This clonotype showed up just a few times. The rearrangement joins TRBV6-5 to TRBJ2-3; D call uncertain. Germline V gene sequence: CDR1 MNHEY, CDR2 SVGAGI. The ends were cut back, 7 bases at V and 2 bases at J, with 10 bases in the middle. The CDR3 runs to 13 residues. The CDR3 sequence is CASNSADTDTQYF. The CDR3 DNA reads as TGTGCCAGCAACTCCGCAGACACAGATACGCAGTATTTT.

This chain links TRBV7-2 with TRBJ1-2, with D perhaps TRBD1 (6 bases). V was trimmed by 1 base and J by 7 bases, leaving 10 bases between them. The germline gives CDR1 SGHTA, CDR2 FQGNSA. The CDR3 extends over 13 amino acids. The CDR3 DNA follows: TGTGCCAGCAGCTTAGAACAGGGTAGTGGCTACACCTTC. This gives the protein CASSLEQGSGYTF.

The rearrangement joins TRBV4-1 to TRBJ1-4, with 11 bases that match TRBD1. Trimming at V came to 4 bases and at J to 8 bases, leaving 3 bases not matched to a gene. This CDR3 contains 14 residues. Germline assignment: CDR1 MGHRA and CDR2 YSYEKL. The CDR3 nucleotides read TGCGCCAGCAGCCGACGGACAGGGGGCGAAAAACTGTTTTTT. It encodes CASSRRTGGEKLFF.

The chain links TRBV18 to TRBJ1-2; a possible D gene is TRBD1 (5 bases). CDR1 is KGHSH and CDR2 is LQKENI in the germline V gene. Trimming stripped 4 bases from V and 4 bases from J, with 16 bases between. The CDR3 consists of 15 residues. CDR3 amino acids: CASSQSGALLYGYTF. The CDR3 DNA reads as TGTGCCAGCTCACAATCCGGGGCTTTGCTCTATGGCTACACCTTC.

The chain is built from TRBV27 and TRBJ1-5, with a tentative D call TRBD1 (6 bases). The ends were cut back, 6 bases at V and 0 bases at J, with 15 bases in the middle. Per the germline V gene, CDR1 is MNHEY and CDR2 is SMNVEV (reference sequence). The CDR3 contains 16 residues. For the CDR3, the DNA is TGTGCCAGCAGGGGGGCGGGGGGCTATAGCAATCAGCCCCAGCATTTT. Protein product: CASRGAGGYSNQPQHF.

This clonotype was detected only once. The germline gene is not matched at one end of the junction; a read error may be the cause. V and J are TRBV7-2 and TRBJ2-7; 9 nucleotides match TRBD1. The germline V gene has CDR1 SGHTA and CDR2 FQGNSA. This CDR3 spans 14 amino acids. The CDR3 loop is CASNLGTGSREQYF. The CDR3 DNA follows: TGTGCCAGCAACTTAGGGACAGGGTCGAGGGAGCAGTACTTC.

V usage is TRBV28 and J usage is TRBJ2-3; no definite D call. Germline CDR1 MDHEN, CDR2 SYDVKM. Trimming stripped 1 base from V and 3 bases from J, with 11 bases between. CDR3 length equals 15 residues. This CDR3 is CASSLSPELTDTQYF. As DNA, the CDR3 is TGTGCCAGCAGTTTATCCCCAGAGCTTACAGATACGCAGTATTTT.

The chain links TRBV11-3 to TRBJ2-7, with no clear D. This CDR3 is 14 amino acids long. The germline V and J ends were trimmed by 0 bases and 3 bases, with 9 bases remaining between them. Germline CDR1 reads SGHNT; CDR2 reads YENEEA. CDR3 nucleotide sequence: TGTGCCAGCAGCTTAGATACAGCGAGCTACGAGCAGTACTTC. It codes for CASSLDTASYEQYF.

This clonotype was counted between two and nine times. The chain combines TRBV27 with TRBJ2-7, with D tentatively TRBD1 (5 bases). The CDR3 covers 16 residues. Trimming stripped 1 base from V and 0 bases from J, with 13 bases between. Per germline, CDR1 MNHEY and CDR2 SMNVEV (reference sequence). CDR3 nucleotide sequence: TGTGCCAGCAGTTTATTTGGGCAGGGAAGCTCCTACGAGCAGTACTTC. Translation gives CASSLFGQGSSYEQYF.

There are a few counts of this clonotype. The V and J genes are TRBV5-1 and TRBJ2-4, with 7 nucleotides matching TRBD2. Germline CDR1 SGHRS, CDR2 YFSETQ. The CDR3 contains 15 residues. J lost 6 bases, V lost 3 bases, and 9 bases had no gene match. The CDR3 here is CASSSYAGVRNIQYF. The CDR3 DNA reads TGCGCCAGCAGCTCGTACGCGGGGGTGAGAAACATTCAGTACTTC.

The J gene is TRBJ2-1, the V gene TRBV9, with D unresolved. Germline-derived CDR1 and CDR2 are SGDLS and YYNGEE. V was trimmed by 0 bases and J by 5 bases, leaving 6 bases between them. CDR3 length equals 13 residues. The CDR3 region is CASSVAYHNEQFF. CDR3 sequence (DNA): TGTGCCAGCAGCGTAGCCTATCACAATGAGCAGTTCTTC.

This sequence joins TRBV18 and TRBJ1-4, with D tentatively TRBD1 (5 bases). CDR3 length equals 15 residues. Trimming stripped 0 bases from V and 4 bases from J, with 9 bases between. Germline CDR1 and CDR2: KGHSH and LQKENI. The CDR3 is CASSPPRGINEKLFF. CDR3 sequence (DNA): TGTGCCAGCTCACCACCGAGGGGAATTAATGAAAAACTGTTTTTT.

A few counts support this clonotype. The genes are TRBV4-3 and TRBJ1-2; tentatively, D is TRBD1 (5 bases). V dropped 0 bases and J dropped 8 bases, with 10 bases sitting between them. The germline V gene encodes CDR1 LGHNA and CDR2 YSLEER. This CDR3 contains 13 residues. This chain's CDR3 is CASSQDYRGGYTF. CDR3 sequence (DNA): TGCGCCAGCAGCCAAGATTATCGGGGCGGCTACACCTTC.

The chain combines TRBV29-1 with TRBJ2-5; D tentatively reads TRBD1 or TRBD2 (5 bases each). CDR3 length: 14 amino acids. Germline CDR1 SQVTM, CDR2 ANQGSEA. Trimming removed 2 bases from V and 2 bases from J, with 12 bases in between. The CDR3 coding sequence is TGCAGCGTTGAATCCCGGGACCGGCAAGAGACCCAGTACTTC. Amino acids: CSVESRDRQETQYF.

The chain uses TRBV5-1 and TRBJ1-4, with 10 bases identical to TRBD1. The CDR3 is made up of 15 amino acids. Germline V gene lookup returns CDR1 SGHRS and CDR2 YFSETQ. V gave up 7 bases and J gave up 10 bases; unmatched junction bases: 13. The CDR3 protein is CASSPQGQGSGKLFF. The CDR3 DNA reads TGCGCCAGCTCCCCTCAGGGACAGGGGAGTGGAAAACTGTTTTTT.

The gene calls are TRBV5-1 and TRBJ2-2; D is unresolved. V was cut by 4 bases and J by 5 bases, with 15 bases left in between. This CDR3 has 15 residues. Germline loops: CDR1 SGHRS, CDR2 YFSETQ. CDR3 in DNA: TGCGCCAGCAGCCCCATGGCAGTCGAAACCGGGGAGCTGTTTTTT. Protein product: CASSPMAVETGELFF. Filled out from reference TRBV5-1 and TRBJ2-2, the complete variable domain reads KAGVTQTPRYLIKTRGQQVTLSCSPISGHRSVSWYQQTPGQGLQFLFEYFSETQRNKGNFPGRFSGRQFSNSRSEMNVSTLELGDSALYLCASSPMAVETGELFFGEGSRLTVL.